This T cell receptor beta chain derives from a study of monozygotic twins with inflammatory bowel disease (dated by TCRdb to between 2017 and 2020). Some background on the complete study: The full study comprised around 28 monozygotic twin pairs: nine German pairs (four IBD-concordant, five IBD-discordant) and 19 IBD-discordant Danish pairs. The search for disease-associated traits relied mainly on comparing IBD patients with their genetically identical healthy co-twins within discordant pairs. Each individual had, on average, about 151 000 unique TCRalpha sequences and 181 000 unique TCRbeta sequences available for analysis. What the research found in general, with its limitations: Repertoire similarity did not differ between concordant and discordant twins, possibly due to limited statistical power. The analysis was unable to tell different T cell subtypes apart. Measured by the inverse Simpson index, TCRbeta repertoire diversity was lower in IBD patients than in their healthy co-twins. The results gave no support for a single strong signal or clonotype linked to IBD. Because patients were on differing immunosuppressive treatments, the repertoires may have picked up extra background noise and inter-individual variability. Compared with healthy twins, IBD patients shared fewer clonotypes with other individuals, and the difference was most pronounced in patients with signs of disease activity.

From the cysteine up to the phenylalanine, the CDR3 has a length of 17 residues. No DNA is recorded. As encoded in the germline V gene, CDR1 is SGHTA while CDR2 is FQGTGA. From each donor, a roughly 2.3 ml peripheral blood sample was collected into PAXgene tubes and stored at -80 degrees C. Total RNA was isolated from whole blood with the PAXgene blood miRNA kit on an automated QIAcube, without T cell sorting. Peripheral blood from monozygotic twin pairs, either concordant or discordant for inflammatory bowel disease, underwent deep TCRalpha and TCRbeta repertoire profiling that used unique molecular barcoding. Smoking habits were recorded for all twin pairs, and individuals were classified as current, former or never smokers. Concerning this clonotype: Its antigen is unknown.

Library generation was performed with 5' RACE. For each TCR library, around 4,000 ng of total RNA was used. For each sample, cDNA synthesis with SMARTScribe reverse transcriptase was split into eight separate reactions. During cDNA synthesis, template switching was used to introduce unique molecular identifiers that contained a 6-nucleotide sample barcode. Amplification of TCRalpha and TCRbeta cDNA involved two nested PCRs of roughly 17 and 9 cycles, and each PCR was followed by bead purification. Before amplification, the cDNA was both treated with uracil DNA-glycosylase and purified with the QIAquick PCR purification kit. The second PCR added Illumina TruSeq-compatible adapters along with sample-specific barcodes. Library quality and concentration were assessed using TapeStation and Qubit, and 5 to 6 ng of each library was pooled. Sequencing of the pooled libraries was done on an Illumina HiSeq2500 single-index Rapid Run using custom sequencing primers and 2 x 100 bp reads. The authors' analysis ran thus. UMI-based consensus assembly with MiGEC version 1.2.6 was used to correct PCR and sequencing errors. MiXCR version 2.1.1 handled V(D)J alignment, clonotype assembly and CDR3 extraction. Normalisation of gene usage, clonotype sharing and MAIT/NKT TCR abundance was achieved by analysing the top 1000, 10 000 and 20 000 clonotypes per sample. Diversity was computed as the inverse Simpson index with the vegan R package after downsampling to 27 000 UMIs. Statistical testing used paired Mann-Whitney U tests on the discordant twin pairs and applied Benjamini-Hochberg correction for multiple testing. The reads were reprocessed in TCRdb, with one entry per CDR3 protein sequence and no accompanying DNA. The V and J calls and clone size come from TCRdb's table, not from the authors' own analysis. This sample's table contains 210,000 or so distinct CDR3 sequences. The ten largest make up 6% to 9% of the sample.

The sequenced material came from blood. This chain is built from TRBV7-3 and TRBJ2-1; TCRdb lists TRBD1, though no DNA is available to test this call. This sequence was found in a human donor with ulcerative colitis or Crohn's disease, or a healthy co-twin of an affected twin (not recorded which). The CDR3 amino acid sequence is: CASSQQTTLQGHGEQFF.